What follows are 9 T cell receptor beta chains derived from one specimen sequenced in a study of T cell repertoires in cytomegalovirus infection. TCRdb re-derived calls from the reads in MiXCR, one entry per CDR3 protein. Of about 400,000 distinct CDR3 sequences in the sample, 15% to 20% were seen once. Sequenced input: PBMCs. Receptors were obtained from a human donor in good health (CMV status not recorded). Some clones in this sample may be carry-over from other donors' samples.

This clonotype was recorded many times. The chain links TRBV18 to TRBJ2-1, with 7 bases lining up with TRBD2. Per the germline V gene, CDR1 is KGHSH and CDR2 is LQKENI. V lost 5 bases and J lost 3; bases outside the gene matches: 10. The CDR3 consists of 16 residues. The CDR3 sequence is CASSNGGFSYYNEQFF. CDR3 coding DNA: TGTGCCAGCTCAAACGGGGGGTTCTCCTACTACAATGAGCAGTTCTTC.

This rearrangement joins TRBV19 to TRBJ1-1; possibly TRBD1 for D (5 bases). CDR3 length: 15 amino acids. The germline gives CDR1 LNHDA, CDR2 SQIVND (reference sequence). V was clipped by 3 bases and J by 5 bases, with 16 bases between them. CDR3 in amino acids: CASSISAGMVTEAFF. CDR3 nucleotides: TGTGCCAGTAGTATCTCGGCAGGGATGGTTACTGAAGCTTTCTTT.

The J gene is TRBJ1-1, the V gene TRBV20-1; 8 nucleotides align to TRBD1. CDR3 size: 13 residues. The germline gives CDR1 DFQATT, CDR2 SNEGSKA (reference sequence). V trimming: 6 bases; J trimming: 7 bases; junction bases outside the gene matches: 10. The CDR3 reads CSASPGGNLEAFF. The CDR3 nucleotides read TGCAGTGCATCCCCAGGGGGCAACCTTGAAGCTTTCTTT.

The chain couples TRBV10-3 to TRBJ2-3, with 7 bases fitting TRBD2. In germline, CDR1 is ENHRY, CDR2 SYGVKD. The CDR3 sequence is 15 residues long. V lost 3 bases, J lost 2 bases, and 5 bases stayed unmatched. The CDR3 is CAISDGRGDTDTQYF. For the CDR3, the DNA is TGTGCCATCAGTGATGGTCGGGGGGACACAGATACGCAGTATTTT.

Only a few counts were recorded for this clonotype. The CDR3 region is CATAKRASTEAFF. In DNA, the CDR3 is TGTGCCACCGCAAAAAGGGCGTCAACTGAAGCTTTCTTT. This rearrangement joins TRBV15 to TRBJ1-1; D call uncertain. The germline CDR1 and CDR2 sequences are LNHNV and YYDKDF (reference sequence). Trimming removed 8 bases from V and 5 bases from J, with 15 bases in between. CDR3 size: 13 residues. The full variable domain, its missing parts supplied by reference TRBV15 and TRBJ1-1, is DAMVIQNPRYQVTQFGKPVTLSCSQTLNHNVMYWYQQKSSQAPKLLFHYYDKDFNNEADTPDNFQSRRPNTSFCFLDIRSPGLGDTAMYLCATAKRASTEAFFGQGTRLTVV.

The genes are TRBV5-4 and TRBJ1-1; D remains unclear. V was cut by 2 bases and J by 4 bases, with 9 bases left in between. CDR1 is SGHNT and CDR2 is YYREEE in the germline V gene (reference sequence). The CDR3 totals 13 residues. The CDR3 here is CASSFREGTEAFF. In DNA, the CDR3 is TGTGCCAGCAGCTTTCGCGAGGGCACTGAAGCTTTCTTT. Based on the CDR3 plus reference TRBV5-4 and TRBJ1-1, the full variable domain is ETGVTQSPTHLIKTRGQQVTLRCSSQSGHNTVSWYQQALGQGPQFIFQYYREEENGRGNFPPRFSGLQFPNYSSELNVNALELDDSALYLCASSFREGTEAFFGQGTRLTVV.

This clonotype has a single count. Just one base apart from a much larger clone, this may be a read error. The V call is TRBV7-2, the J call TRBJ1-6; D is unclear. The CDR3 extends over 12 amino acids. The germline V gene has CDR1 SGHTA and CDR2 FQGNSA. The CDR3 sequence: CSSSLNPSPLHF. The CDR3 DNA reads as TGTTCCAGCAGCTTAAATCCCTCACCCCTCCACTTT.

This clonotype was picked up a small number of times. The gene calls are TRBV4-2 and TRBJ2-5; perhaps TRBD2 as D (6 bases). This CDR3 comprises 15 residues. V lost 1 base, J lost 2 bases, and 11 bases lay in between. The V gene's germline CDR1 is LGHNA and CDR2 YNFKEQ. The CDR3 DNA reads TGTGCCAGCAGCCAAGGGCGGCTAGCGCAAGAGACCCAGTACTTC. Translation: CASSQGRLAQETQYF.

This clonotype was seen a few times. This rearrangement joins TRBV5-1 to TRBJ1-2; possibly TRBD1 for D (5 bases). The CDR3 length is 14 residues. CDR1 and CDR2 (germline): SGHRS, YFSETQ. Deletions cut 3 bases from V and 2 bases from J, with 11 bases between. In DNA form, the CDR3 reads TGCGCCAGCAGCTCAGCAGGGATCAACTATGGCTACACCTTC. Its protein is CASSSAGINYGYTF. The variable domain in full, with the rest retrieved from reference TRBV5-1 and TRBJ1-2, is KAGVTQTPRYLIKTRGQQVTLSCSPISGHRSVSWYQQTPGQGLQFLFEYFSETQRNKGNFPGRFSGRQFSNSRSEMNVSTLELGDSALYLCASSSAGINYGYTFGSGTRLTVV.